This is a list of T cell receptor beta chains from one sample in a study of blood T cells in healthy people across ages. One entry per CDR3 protein, called by TCRdb with MiXCR from the 5' RACE reads. Of around 580,000 distinct CDR3 sequences in the sample, more than 45% were seen once. Material: blood. These receptors all come from an elderly man in good health. Each CDR3 is given with its conserved first and last residue. A D gene is named only where the DNA matches it firmly. Clone size is shown for a subset of rows, as once, few, many or a class of expanded clone.

NA	TRBV5-1	TRBJ1-2	TRBD1	CASSGDSMEYGYTF	TGCGCCAGCAGCGGGGACAGCATGGAATATGGCTACACCTTC
NA	TRBV7-9	TRBJ2-7	NA	CASSLGLGTYEQYF	TGTGCCAGCAGCTTAGGTTTAGGGACCTACGAGCAGTACTTC
NA	TRBV6-1	TRBJ1-2	NA	CASSEPGRGLGGYTF	TGTGCCAGCAGTGAACCCGGACGCGGTCTGGGAGGCTACACCTTC
many	TRBV6-5	TRBJ1-1	NA	CASSYSAGAGEITAFF	TGTGCCAGCAGTTACTCGGCCGGTGCAGGGGAGATAACGGCTTTCTTT
NA	TRBV14	TRBJ2-1	NA	CASSQGYYNEQFF	TGTGCCAGCAGCCAAGGCTATTACAATGAGCAGTTCTTC
NA	TRBV4-3	TRBJ2-3	NA	CASSQDAVGNGDTQYF	TGCGCCAGCAGCCAAGATGCGGTGGGCAACGGGGATACGCAGTATTTT
NA	TRBV7-2	TRBJ2-5	NA	CASNEGGAGETQYF	TGTGCCAGCAACGAGGGGGGGGCCGGAGAGACCCAGTACTTC
few	TRBV6-6	TRBJ2-1	NA	CASSKGQGVTYEQFF	TGTGCCAGCAGTAAAGGGCAGGGTGTCACTTATGAGCAGTTCTTC
NA	TRBV12-3/TRBV12-4	TRBJ2-7	TRBD2	CASSPGLAGGSPYEQYF	TGTGCCAGCAGCCCTGGACTAGCGGGAGGCTCACCCTACGAGCAGTACTTC
NA	TRBV7-2	TRBJ2-1	TRBD2	CASSWASGGANNEQFF	TGTGCCAGCAGCTGGGCTAGCGGGGGGGCCAACAATGAGCAGTTCTTC
many	TRBV6-6	TRBJ1-1	NA	CASSYRTVEAFF	TGTGCCAGCAGTTACAGGACAGTTGAAGCTTTCTTT
NA	TRBV20-1	TRBJ2-5	NA	CSARTIQETQYF	TGCAGTGCTAGGACTATTCAAGAGACCCAGTACTTC
NA	TRBV6-2/TRBV6-3	TRBJ2-5	NA	CASSVLGAPQETQYF	TGTGCCAGCAGCGTCCTTGGGGCCCCCCAAGAGACCCAGTACTTC
NA	TRBV6-5	TRBJ2-1	NA	CASRTARGTYNEQFF	TGTGCCAGCAGAACTGCGAGGGGCACCTACAATGAGCAGTTCTTC
NA	TRBV29-1	TRBJ1-1	TRBD1	CSASSRQGDTEAFF	TGCAGCGCATCTTCGCGACAGGGCGACACTGAAGCTTTCTTT
NA	TRBV12-3/TRBV12-4	TRBJ2-7	NA	CASSPRHGPYEQYF	TGTGCCAGCAGCCCTAGACACGGACCCTACGAGCAGTACTTC
few	TRBV2	TRBJ1-2	TRBD1	CASSRTGPTRGYTF	TGTGCCAGCAGCCGGACAGGGCCGACTCGAGGCTACACCTTC
NA	TRBV5-1	TRBJ2-7	NA	CASSPPNGIYEQYF	TGCGCCAGCAGCCCGCCGAACGGTATCTACGAGCAGTACTTC
NA	TRBV9	TRBJ2-5	TRBD2	CASSVKSSGQETQYF	TGTGCCAGCAGCGTAAAATCTAGCGGGCAGGAGACCCAGTACTTC
many	TRBV6-6	TRBJ1-2	NA	CASSYIRGEDYGYTF	TGTGCCAGCAGTTACATCCGGGGGGAGGACTATGGCTACACCTTC
NA	TRBV7-9	TRBJ1-1	NA	CASRKDPIMNTEAFF	TGTGCCAGCAGGAAAGACCCGATCATGAACACTGAAGCTTTCTTT
NA	TRBV5-1	TRBJ1-1	NA	CASSLAHPSQSEAFF	TGCGCCAGCAGCTTGGCCCACCCCAGTCAGAGTGAAGCTTTCTTT
few	TRBV5-1	TRBJ2-7	NA	CASSLPAYEQYF	TGCGCCAGCAGCTTGCCGGCCTACGAGCAGTACTTC
NA	TRBV6-6	TRBJ2-2	NA	CAGGGTTYTGELFF	TGTGCTGGGGGGGGGACAACGTACACCGGGGAGCTGTTTTTT
few	TRBV20-1	TRBJ1-1	NA	CSAARGLNTEAFF	TGCAGTGCTGCCAGGGGCCTAAACACTGAAGCTTTCTTT
many	TRBV11-3	TRBJ2-5	TRBD1	CASRGTGSETQYF	TGTGCCAGCAGGGGGACAGGGTCAGAGACCCAGTACTTC
NA	TRBV20-1	TRBJ1-1	NA	CSARVPVPGGAFF	TGCAGTGCTAGAGTTCCAGTTCCAGGAGGAGCTTTCTTT
NA	TRBV5-6	TRBJ2-3	TRBD1	CASSLDRGQTDTQYF	TGTGCCAGCAGTTTGGACAGGGGGCAGACAGATACGCAGTATTTT
NA	TRBV7-9	TRBJ2-5	TRBD2	CASSPGRLAGDSYNEQYF	TGTGCCAGCAGCCCAGGACGACTAGCGGGGGACTCCTACAATGAGCAGTACTTC
NA	TRBV12-5	TRBJ2-7	TRBD2	CASAPGGPYEQYF	TGTGCTAGTGCCCCGGGAGGGCCCTACGAGCAGTACTTC
many	TRBV12-3/TRBV12-4	TRBJ2-7	NA	CASSSNLNSYEQYF	TGTGCCAGCAGTTCTAACCTCAATTCCTACGAGCAGTACTTC
NA	TRBV28	TRBJ1-2	NA	CASSTHREDGYTF	TGTGCCAGCAGTACACACAGGGAGGATGGCTACACCTTC
NA	TRBV7-2	TRBJ2-1	NA	CASSLGHYYNEQFF	TGTGCCAGCAGCTTGGGACACTACTACAATGAGCAGTTCTTC
few	TRBV6-2/TRBV6-3	TRBJ2-3	TRBD2	CASSSLSGTDTQYF	TGTGCCAGCAGTTCCCTCAGCGGGACGGATACGCAGTATTTT
few	TRBV30	TRBJ2-1	TRBD2	CAWSGGRPNEQFF	TGTGCCTGGAGTGGCGGGAGACCTAATGAGCAGTTCTTC
NA	TRBV29-1	TRBJ2-7	TRBD1	CSVPGTGGYEQYF	TGCAGCGTTCCCGGGACAGGGGGCTACGAGCAGTACTTC
NA	TRBV6-6	TRBJ1-4	TRBD1	CASSWRGGGINEKLFF	TGTGCCAGCAGTTGGAGAGGGGGCGGGATTAATGAAAAACTGTTTTTT
NA	TRBV20-1	TRBJ2-1	TRBD2	CSAPTSGHNEQFF	TGCAGTGCGCCGACTAGCGGGCACAATGAGCAGTTCTTC
few	TRBV29-1	TRBJ2-3	NA	CSVTLVGLDTQYF	TGCAGCGTTACACTGGTGGGGCTGGATACGCAGTATTTT
NA	TRBV2	TRBJ2-1	NA	CASLKTVNSYEQFF	TGTGCCAGCCTGAAGACAGTGAACTCCTACGAGCAGTTCTTC
NA	TRBV4-3	TRBJ1-5	NA	CASSLFFDIGNQPQHF	TGCGCCAGCAGCCTGTTTTTCGACATTGGCAATCAGCCCCAGCATTTT
few	TRBV20-1	TRBJ1-2	NA	CSAREPGGYGYTF	TGCAGTGCTAGAGAGCCGGGGGGCTATGGCTACACCTTC
once	TRBV27	TRBJ2-7	NA	CASGRGGSYEQYF	TGTGCCAGCGGCCGTGGGGGCTCCTACGAGCAGTACTTC
NA	TRBV6-5	TRBJ1-2	NA	CASSYSPAANYGYIF	TGTGCCAGCAGTTACTCACCGGCCGCTAACTATGGCTACATCTTC
NA	TRBV2	TRBJ2-3	NA	CAAKEAMSTDTQYF	TGTGCCGCCAAGGAGGCAATGAGCACAGATACGCAGTATTTT
NA	TRBV4-2	TRBJ2-3	NA	CASSPLWVKGPTDTQYF	TGTGCCAGCAGCCCCCTTTGGGTGAAGGGTCCCACAGATACGCAGTATTTT